These T cell receptor beta chains were read from a single sample in a study of T-cell reconstitution after alpha-beta-depleted transplantation in children. TCRdb itself ran the PCR reads through MiXCR, one entry per CDR3 protein. Here the sample spans around 440,000 distinct CDR3 sequences, 10% to 13% being singletons. This sample comprised PBMCs, obtained before TCRalphabeta/CD19-depleted stem cell transplant. These receptors originate from a child aged 2-15 years with inherited bone marrow failure, due to receive a stem cell transplant. CDR3s include the opening cysteine and the closing phenylalanine or tryptophan. Fields, in order: D gene, clone size, J gene, V gene, CDR3 DNA, CDR3 protein. A D gene is named only where the DNA matches it firmly. Clone size is stated in some rows and not others, as once, few, many or a class when expanded.

TRBD1,few,TRBJ2-3,TRBV20-1,TGCAGTGCTAGCGGACAGGGGGCCACAGATACGCAGTATTTT,CSASGQGATDTQYF
-,-,TRBJ2-2,TRBV20-1,TGCAGTGCTAGTCTCGGGAGTCCCCCCGGGGAGCTGTTTTTT,CSASLGSPPGELFF
TRBD2,once,TRBJ2-7,TRBV5-5,TGTGCCAGCAGCTTCCTGGCGGGAGCAAACTACGAGCAGTACTTC,CASSFLAGANYEQYF
TRBD2,many,TRBJ2-1,TRBV19,TGTGCCAGTAGTAGCACTAGCGGGAGGGGCTCATACAATGAGCAGTTCTTC,CASSSTSGRGSYNEQFF
-,-,TRBJ2-7,TRBV7-2,TGTGCCAGCAGCTTAGGACCTCAGGGTTCCTACGAGCAGTACTTC,CASSLGPQGSYEQYF
-,many,TRBJ2-1,TRBV29-1,TGCAGCTTCATACGACGCAATGAGCAGTTCTTC,CSFIRRNEQFF
TRBD1,few,TRBJ2-2,TRBV20-1,TGCAGTGCTGATACCGGGACAGGGGGCACCGGGGAGCTGTTTTTT,CSADTGTGGTGELFF
TRBD2,many,TRBJ2-1,TRBV20-1,TGCAGTGCTACCCAGCGGGAGGAAATTAGCTACAATGAGCAGTTCTTC,CSATQREEISYNEQFF
TRBD1,few,TRBJ1-2,TRBV12-3/TRBV12-4,TGTGCCAGCAGGGGCACAGGGGGGCGGACTAAAGGCTACACCTTC,CASRGTGGRTKGYTF
TRBD2,many,TRBJ2-5,TRBV10-2,TGCGCCAGCAAAATAGCGGGAGGCGAGACCCAGTACTTC,CASKIAGGETQYF
TRBD2,many,TRBJ2-7,TRBV7-6,TGTGCCAGCAGCTTAGGTGCGCCGGGACTAAGCGGGACGGCCTCCTACGAGCAGTACTTC,CASSLGAPGLSGTASYEQYF
TRBD1,many,TRBJ2-5,TRBV5-6,TGTGCCAGCAGCTTGATGACAGGGTTGGAGACCCAGTACTTC,CASSLMTGLETQYF
-,many,TRBJ1-5,TRBV20-1,TGCAGTGCTAGTGGGGTAGGTGGGGTTGAACAGCCCCAGCATTTT,CSASGVGGVEQPQHF
TRBD2,many,TRBJ2-1,TRBV12-3/TRBV12-4,TGTGCCAGCAGTTTGTGGGTAGCGGGAGAATTAGGGGGGCAGTTCTTC,CASSLWVAGELGGQFF
TRBD1,many,TRBJ2-1,TRBV12-3/TRBV12-4,TGTGCCAGCAGCAGACCGGGACAGGGAATGAACAATGAGCAGTTCTTC,CASSRPGQGMNNEQFF
TRBD1,-,TRBJ2-3,TRBV28,TGTGCCAGCAGAGCACAGGGGGCGCGAGATACGCAGTATTTT,CASRAQGARDTQYF
TRBD1,many,TRBJ1-1,TRBV7-2,TGTGCCAGCAGCTTAGCGGACAGGGCGAACACTGAAGCTTTCTTT,CASSLADRANTEAFF
TRBD2,many,TRBJ2-1,TRBV9,TGTGCCAGCAGCGTAGTGCCTTGGCTAGCGGGAAGGGGGAATGAGCAGTTCTTC,CASSVVPWLAGRGNEQFF
-,many,TRBJ2-5,TRBV5-1,TGCGCCAGCAGCTTGAGAGCGACAAAAGAGACCCAGTACTTC,CASSLRATKETQYF
TRBD2,-,TRBJ2-7,TRBV11-1,TGTGCCAGCAGCTTCGGGCTAGCGGGAGGGCCTCTGGGCTACGAGCAGTACTTC,CASSFGLAGGPLGYEQYF
-,many,TRBJ1-2,TRBV27,TGTGCGACTATGGGGGAAAACTATGGCTACACCTTC,CATMGENYGYTF
TRBD1,-,TRBJ1-1,TRBV19,TGTGCCAGTAGTGTCTGGACAGGGATGAACACTGAAGCTTTCTTT,CASSVWTGMNTEAFF
-,many,TRBJ1-2,TRBV6-1,TGTGCCAGCAGTGGGTCGGGAGTCTATGGCTACACCTTC,CASSGSGVYGYTF
-,many,TRBJ2-2,TRBV7-9,TGTGCCAGCAGCTCGGTCACGGCAGGGGACACCGGGGAGCTGTTTTTT,CASSSVTAGDTGELFF